This T cell receptor beta chain was recovered during a study of blood T cell repertoires in COVID-19. On the study more broadly: The cDNA or gDNA used as material had been derived from T cells, B-cell-depleted T cells, or PBMCs.

In the authors' methods: Estimation of nucleated cell counts relied on the amplification of reference gene primers. Assay used: immunoSEQ multiplex PCR; TCRdb lists only in-frame clones, some missing. The D gene and trimming were derived from the DNA, and the V and J assignments and clone size from that table. There are over 250,000 clones in the sample; approximately 90% occur only once, and roughly 6.1% lies in the top ten. V dropped 2 bases and J dropped 1; count of bases not matched to a gene: 10. The CDR3 is 17 amino acids. Germline loops: CDR1 LNHDA, CDR2 SQIVND (reference sequence). This receptor was obtained from a woman between 50 and 59 years old with COVID-19, enrolled during active disease. The chain carries TRBV19 and TRBJ1-1, with 7 bases that match TRBD1. Sequenced sample: peripheral blood. Here the CDR3 reads CASSILRRQGANTEAFF. The CDR3 nucleotides are TGTGCCAGTAGTATACTGAGACGACAGGGAGCGAACACTGAAGCTTTCTTT.